This paragraph reports one T cell receptor (beta chain). CDR1 is LNHDA and CDR2 is SQIVND in the germline V gene (reference sequence). Trimming cost V 11 bases and J 0 bases, with 18 bases left between them. The CDR3 length is 15 residues. This specimen comes from a study of blood T cells in healthy people across ages. It was with a sample-barcoded 5' primer and a J-beta primer mix that a second PCR of roughly 7 to 12 cycles was run. TCRdb analysed the 5' RACE reads with MiXCR anew, one entry per CDR3 protein. The repertoire holds approximately 780,000 distinct CDR3 sequences, around 24% seen once, with 3% in the top ten. Another study also made use of these data, one on T cells of mothers and their children.

Sample: blood. The chain combines TRBV19 with TRBJ2-3; D call uncertain. The TCR comes from a boy aged 5-17 years in good health. CDR3 DNA: TGTGCCGGTAAGTCTTTAAGGATTAGCACAGATACGCAGTATTTT. Translated: CAGKSLRISTDTQYF.